Described below is a single TCR beta chain sequence and its context. What it binds is unknown. This CDR3 has 18 residues. Germline values: CDR1 SGHAT, CDR2 FQNNGV. Trimming pared 0 bases from V and 1 base from J, leaving 15 bases between. The source of the sample is a study of identical twins. Study-level points and caveats: Zero-insertion analyses were open to partial confounding by invariant MAIT and iNKT cells. Fewer insertions characterized abundant cord blood beta clonotypes, whereas memory repertoires showed none.

TCRdb re-derived calls from the 5' RACE reads in MiXCR, one entry per CDR3 protein. The data show approximately 220,000 distinct CDR3 sequences, with around 8.1% seen just once and about 2% held by the top ten. This sample also appeared in a second study, on yellow fever vaccine responses in identical twins.

This clonotype was obtained from a woman aged 18-30 years in good health. The V and J genes are TRBV11-2 and TRBJ2-2, with D possibly TRBD2 on 5 matching bases. The sequenced sample was memory (CD45RO+) T cells sorted from blood. CDR3 bases: TGTGCCAGCAGCTTAGAGGCGGTCGGGGATGAGAACACCGGGGAGCTGTTTTTT. Translated, it gives CASSLEAVGDENTGELFF.